This T cell receptor (beta chain) was observed in a study of cytomegalovirus exposure and HLA in healthy donors. General observations from the study: Presence/absence analyses rested on an assumption that sequencing depth was roughly uniform across donors. Several top significant clusters appeared, in a later analysis, to be linked to common viral pathogens. Most of the TCR beta V segments (in an earlier analysis) were productive either about 87% or about 30% of the time.

Details on this clone: Antigen specificity is unknown.

The CDR3 is made up of 15 amino acids. CDR1 is LNHDA, CDR2 SQIVND, per germline (reference sequence). Losses at the gene ends were 5 bases for V and 6 bases for J; bases not matched to a gene: 8. Whereas donors were nominally healthy upon sampling, unrecorded immune exposures were probable. PCR employed 60 Vbeta and 13 Jbeta primers. Using immunoSEQ multiplex PCR, the repertoire was profiled, and TCRdb retains in-frame clones only, with some absent. The sample records approximately 210,000 clones, about four fifths being singletons. This receptor was identified in a girl aged 10 to 17 in good health and CMV-seropositive. Sequenced: PBMCs. The chain couples TRBV19 to TRBJ2-3; TRBD1 matches at 10 bases. As DNA, the CDR3 is TGTGCCAGTAGTTACGGGACAGGGGTAGGGGATACGCAGTATTTT. Its protein product is CASSYGTGVGDTQYF.